This TCR beta chain was identified during a study of T cells in Graves' hyperthyroidism and ophthalmopathy. About the study: Peripheral blood was obtained at initial diagnosis, preceding any treatment. The study's findings and limits: The majority of expanded thyroid clonotypes above 0.001 also appeared in blood.

As for this clonotype: Its specificity is not known.

The germline V gene encodes CDR1 SGHRS and CDR2 YFSETQ. Trimming removed 5 bases at V and 8 bases at J, with 17 bases between. The CDR3 runs 14 residues. Diagnosis relied on clinical symptoms, serum thyroxine and TRAb, thyroid ultrasound and orbital computed tomography. PBMCs stemmed from less than 13 ml fresh peripheral blood. RNA transcripts gave rise to amplified TCR beta CDR3 regions. First-round RT-PCR of the TCR CDR3 relied on the HTBI primer set. TCRdb reprocessed the multiplex PCR reads with MiXCR, giving one entry per CDR3 protein. The sample consists of 600,000 to 750,000 distinct CDR3 sequences, roughly a sixth of them appearing once.

The receptor comes from a man aged 50 to 60 with Graves' hyperthyroidism. V usage is TRBV5-1 and J usage is TRBJ2-1; TRBD1 or TRBD2 may be the D gene (5 bases each). Sequences were obtained from blood. In nucleotides, the CDR3 is TGCGCCAGCAGGGTGGGGACCTTCTCCTATGAGCAGTTCTTC. The encoded protein is CASRVGTFSYEQFF.